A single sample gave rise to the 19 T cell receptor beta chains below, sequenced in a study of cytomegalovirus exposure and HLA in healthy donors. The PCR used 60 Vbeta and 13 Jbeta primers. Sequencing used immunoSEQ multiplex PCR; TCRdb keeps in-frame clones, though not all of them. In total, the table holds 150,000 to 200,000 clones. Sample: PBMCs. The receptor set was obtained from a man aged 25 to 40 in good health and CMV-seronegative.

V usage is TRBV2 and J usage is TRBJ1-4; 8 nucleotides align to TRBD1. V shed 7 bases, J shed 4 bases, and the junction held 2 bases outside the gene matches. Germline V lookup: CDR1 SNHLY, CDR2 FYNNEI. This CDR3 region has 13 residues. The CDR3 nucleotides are TGTGCCAGCAACGGACAGGGTAATGAAAAACTGTTTTTT. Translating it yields CASNGQGNEKLFF.

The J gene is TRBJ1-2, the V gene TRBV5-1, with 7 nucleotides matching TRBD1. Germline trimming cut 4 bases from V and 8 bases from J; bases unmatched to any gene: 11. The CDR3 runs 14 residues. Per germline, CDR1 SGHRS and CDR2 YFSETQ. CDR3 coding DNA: TGCGCCAGCAGCCGCAATACAGGGGATAGGGGCTACACCTTC. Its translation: CASSRNTGDRGYTF.

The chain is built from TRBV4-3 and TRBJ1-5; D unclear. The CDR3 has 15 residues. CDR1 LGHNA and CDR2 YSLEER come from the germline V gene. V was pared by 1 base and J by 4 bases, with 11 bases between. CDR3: CASSQGTTPNQPQHF. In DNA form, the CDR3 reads TGCGCCAGCAGCCAAGGAACGACACCGAATCAGCCCCAGCATTTT.

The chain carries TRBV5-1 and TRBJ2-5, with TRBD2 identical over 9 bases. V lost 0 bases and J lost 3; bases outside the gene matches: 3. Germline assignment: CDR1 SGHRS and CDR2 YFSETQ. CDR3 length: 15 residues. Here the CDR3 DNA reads TGCGCCAGCAGCTTGGGACTAGCGGTTGAAGAGACCCAGTACTTC. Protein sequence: CASSLGLAVEETQYF.

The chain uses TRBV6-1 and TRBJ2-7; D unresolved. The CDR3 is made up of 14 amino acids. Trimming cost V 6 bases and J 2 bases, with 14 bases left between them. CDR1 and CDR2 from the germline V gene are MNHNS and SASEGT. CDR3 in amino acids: CASRNSGITYEQYF. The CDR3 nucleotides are TGTGCCAGCAGGAACTCAGGAATTACCTACGAGCAGTACTTC.

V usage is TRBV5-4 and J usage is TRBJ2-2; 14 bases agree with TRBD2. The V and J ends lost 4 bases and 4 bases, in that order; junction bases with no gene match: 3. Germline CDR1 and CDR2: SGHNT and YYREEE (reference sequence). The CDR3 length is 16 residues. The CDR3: CASSTGTSGSTGELFF. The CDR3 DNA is TGTGCCAGCAGCACCGGGACTAGCGGGAGCACCGGGGAGCTGTTTTTT.

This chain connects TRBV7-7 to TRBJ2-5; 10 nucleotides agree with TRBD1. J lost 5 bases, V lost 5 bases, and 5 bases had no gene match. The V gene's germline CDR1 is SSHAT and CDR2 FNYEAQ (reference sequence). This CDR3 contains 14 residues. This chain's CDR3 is CASSPTGGGETQYF. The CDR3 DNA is TGTGCCAGCAGCCCGACAGGGGGCGGTGAGACCCAGTACTTC.

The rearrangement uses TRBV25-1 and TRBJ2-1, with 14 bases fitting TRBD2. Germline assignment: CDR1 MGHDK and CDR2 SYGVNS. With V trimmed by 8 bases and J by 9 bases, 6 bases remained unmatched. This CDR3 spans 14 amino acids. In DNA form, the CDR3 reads TGTGCCAGCCAGACTAGCGGGAGGGCCGGTGAGCAGTTCTTC. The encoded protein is CASQTSGRAGEQFF.

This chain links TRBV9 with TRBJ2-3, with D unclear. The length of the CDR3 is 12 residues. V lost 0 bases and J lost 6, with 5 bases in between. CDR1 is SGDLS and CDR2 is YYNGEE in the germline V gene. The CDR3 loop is CASSVDRDTQYF. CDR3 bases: TGTGCCAGCAGCGTAGACCGGGATACGCAGTATTTT.

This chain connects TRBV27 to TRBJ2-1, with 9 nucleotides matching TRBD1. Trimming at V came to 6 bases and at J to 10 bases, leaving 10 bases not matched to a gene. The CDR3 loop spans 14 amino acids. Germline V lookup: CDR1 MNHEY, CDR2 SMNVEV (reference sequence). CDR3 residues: CASRGQGTGWEQFF. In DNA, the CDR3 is TGTGCCAGCAGAGGACAGGGGACGGGTTGGGAGCAGTTCTTC.

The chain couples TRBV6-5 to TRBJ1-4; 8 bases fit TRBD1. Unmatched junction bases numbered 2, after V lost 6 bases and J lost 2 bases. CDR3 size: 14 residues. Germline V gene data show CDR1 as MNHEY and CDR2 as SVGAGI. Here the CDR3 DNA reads TGTGCCAGCAGCCGGGACAGGACTAATGAAAAACTGTTTTTT. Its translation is CASSRDRTNEKLFF.

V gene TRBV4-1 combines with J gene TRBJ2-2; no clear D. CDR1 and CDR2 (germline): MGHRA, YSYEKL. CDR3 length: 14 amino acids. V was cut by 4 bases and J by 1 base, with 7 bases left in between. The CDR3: CASSPYQNTGELFF. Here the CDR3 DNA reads TGCGCCAGCAGCCCCTACCAGAACACCGGGGAGCTGTTTTTT.

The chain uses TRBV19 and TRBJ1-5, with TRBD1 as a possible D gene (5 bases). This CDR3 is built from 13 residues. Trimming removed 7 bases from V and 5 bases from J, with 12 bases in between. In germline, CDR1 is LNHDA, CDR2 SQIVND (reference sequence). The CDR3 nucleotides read TGTGCCAGTATGGGGCCGTACTATCAGCCCCAGCATTTT. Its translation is CASMGPYYQPQHF.

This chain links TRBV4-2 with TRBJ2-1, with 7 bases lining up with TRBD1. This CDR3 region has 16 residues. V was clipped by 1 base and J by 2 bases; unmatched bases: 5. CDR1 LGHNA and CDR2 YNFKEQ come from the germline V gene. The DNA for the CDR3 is TGTGCCAGCAGCCAAGTCCGGACAGGACCCTACAATGAGCAGTTCTTC. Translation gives CASSQVRTGPYNEQFF.

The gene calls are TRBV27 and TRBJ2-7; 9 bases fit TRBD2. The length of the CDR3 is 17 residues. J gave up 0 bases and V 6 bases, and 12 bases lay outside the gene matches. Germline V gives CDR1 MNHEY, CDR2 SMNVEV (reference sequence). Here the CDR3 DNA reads TGTGCCAGCAGCGTTTCTACCGGGACTAGCAGCTCCTACGAGCAGTACTTC. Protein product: CASSVSTGTSSSYEQYF.

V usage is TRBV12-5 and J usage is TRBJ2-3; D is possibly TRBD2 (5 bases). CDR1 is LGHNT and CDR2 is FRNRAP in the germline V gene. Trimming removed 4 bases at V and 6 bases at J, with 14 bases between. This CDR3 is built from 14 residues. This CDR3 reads CASGSGLPPDTQYF. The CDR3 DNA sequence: TGTGCTAGTGGTTCCGGACTTCCACCGGATACGCAGTATTTT. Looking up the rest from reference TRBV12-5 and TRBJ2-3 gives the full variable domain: DARVTQTPRHKVTEMGQEVTMRCQPILGHNTVFWYRQTMMQGLELLAYFRNRAPLDDSGMPKDRFSAEMPDATLATLKIQPSEPRDSAVYFCASGSGLPPDTQYFGPGTRLTVL.

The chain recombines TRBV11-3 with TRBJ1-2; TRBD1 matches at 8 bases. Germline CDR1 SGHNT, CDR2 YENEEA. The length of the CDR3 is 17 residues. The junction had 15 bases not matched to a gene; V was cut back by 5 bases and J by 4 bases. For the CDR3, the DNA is TGTGCCAGCAGCGCCGGGACAGGTGGTTTGAATGGCTATGGCTACACCTTC. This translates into CASSAGTGGLNGYGYTF.

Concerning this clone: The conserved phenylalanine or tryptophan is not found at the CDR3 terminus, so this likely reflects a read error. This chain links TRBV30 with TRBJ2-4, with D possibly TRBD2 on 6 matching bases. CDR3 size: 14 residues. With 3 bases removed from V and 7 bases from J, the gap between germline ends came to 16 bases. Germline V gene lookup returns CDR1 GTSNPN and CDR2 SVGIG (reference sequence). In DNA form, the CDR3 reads TGTGCCTGGAGCGAATTCCCTGGGGGGAACATTCAGTACCTC. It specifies CAWSEFPGGNIQYL.

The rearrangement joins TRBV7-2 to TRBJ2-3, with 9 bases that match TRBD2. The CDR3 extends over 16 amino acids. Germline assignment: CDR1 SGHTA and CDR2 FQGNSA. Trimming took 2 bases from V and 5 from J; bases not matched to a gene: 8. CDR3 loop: CASSLKSGGPGDTQYF. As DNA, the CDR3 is TGTGCCAGCAGCTTAAAGAGCGGGGGGCCGGGAGATACGCAGTATTTT.